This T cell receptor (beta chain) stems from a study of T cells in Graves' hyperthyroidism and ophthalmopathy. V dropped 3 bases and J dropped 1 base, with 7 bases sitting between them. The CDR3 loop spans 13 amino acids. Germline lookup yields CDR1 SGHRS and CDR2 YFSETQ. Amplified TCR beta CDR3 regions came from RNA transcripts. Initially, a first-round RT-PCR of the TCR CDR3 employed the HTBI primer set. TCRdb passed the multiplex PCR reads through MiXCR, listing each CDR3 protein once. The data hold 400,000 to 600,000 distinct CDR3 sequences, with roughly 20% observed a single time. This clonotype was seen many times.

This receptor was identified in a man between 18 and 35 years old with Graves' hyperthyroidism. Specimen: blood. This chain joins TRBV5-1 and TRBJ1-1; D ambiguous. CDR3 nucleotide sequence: TGCGCCAGCAGCTCGGACGGGAACACTGAAGCTTTCTTT. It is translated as CASSSDGNTEAFF.